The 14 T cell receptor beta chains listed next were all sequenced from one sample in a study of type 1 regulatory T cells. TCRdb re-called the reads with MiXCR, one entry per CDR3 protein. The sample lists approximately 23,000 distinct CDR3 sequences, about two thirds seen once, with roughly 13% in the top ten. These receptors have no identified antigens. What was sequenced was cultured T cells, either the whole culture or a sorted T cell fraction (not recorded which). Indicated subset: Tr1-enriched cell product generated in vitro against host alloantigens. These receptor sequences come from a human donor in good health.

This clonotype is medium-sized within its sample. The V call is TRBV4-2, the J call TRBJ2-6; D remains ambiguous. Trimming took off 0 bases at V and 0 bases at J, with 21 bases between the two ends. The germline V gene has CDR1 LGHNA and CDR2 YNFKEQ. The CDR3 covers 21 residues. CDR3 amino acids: CASSQDGLSGPFFSGANVLTF. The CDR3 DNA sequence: TGTGCCAGCAGCCAAGATGGGCTGAGTGGCCCGTTTTTCTCTGGGGCCAACGTCCTGACTTTC.

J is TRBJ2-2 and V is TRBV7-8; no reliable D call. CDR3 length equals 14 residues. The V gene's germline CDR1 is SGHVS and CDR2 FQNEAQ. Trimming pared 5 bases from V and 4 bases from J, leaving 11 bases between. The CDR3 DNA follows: TGTGCCAGCAGCCAATCGGCGTTCACCGGGGAGCTGTTTTTT. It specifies CASSQSAFTGELFF. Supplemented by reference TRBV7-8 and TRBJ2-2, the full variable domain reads GAGVSQSPRYKVAKRGQDVALRCDPISGHVSLFWYQQALGQGPEFLTYFQNEAQLDKSGLPSDRFFAERPEGSVSTLKIQRTQQEDSAVYLCASSQSAFTGELFFGEGSRLTVL.

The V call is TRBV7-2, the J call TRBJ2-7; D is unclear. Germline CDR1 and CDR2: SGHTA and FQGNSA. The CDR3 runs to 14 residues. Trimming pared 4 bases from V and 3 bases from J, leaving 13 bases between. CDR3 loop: CASSSDWAVYEQYF. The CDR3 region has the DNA TGTGCCAGCAGCTCGGATTGGGCGGTCTACGAGCAGTACTTC.

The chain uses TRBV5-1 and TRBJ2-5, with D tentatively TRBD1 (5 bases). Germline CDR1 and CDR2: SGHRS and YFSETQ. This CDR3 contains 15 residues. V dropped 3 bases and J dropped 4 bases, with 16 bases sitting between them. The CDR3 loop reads CASSSHQDRVETQYF. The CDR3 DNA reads TGCGCCAGCAGCTCGCATCAAGACAGAGTAGAGACCCAGTACTTC.

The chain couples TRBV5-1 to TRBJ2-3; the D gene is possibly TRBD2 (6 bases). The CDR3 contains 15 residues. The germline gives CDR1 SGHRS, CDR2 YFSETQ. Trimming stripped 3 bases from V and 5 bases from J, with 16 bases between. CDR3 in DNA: TGCGCCAGCAGCTCTCTCGGGACTGGTTTAGATACGCAGTATTTT. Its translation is CASSSLGTGLDTQYF.

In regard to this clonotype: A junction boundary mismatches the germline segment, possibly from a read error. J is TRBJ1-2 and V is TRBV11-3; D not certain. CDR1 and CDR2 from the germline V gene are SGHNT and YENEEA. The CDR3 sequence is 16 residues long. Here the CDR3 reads CASSLVSANHDYSYTF. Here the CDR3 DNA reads TGTGCCAGCAGCTTAGTTTCGGCCAACCACGACTATAGCTACACCTTC.

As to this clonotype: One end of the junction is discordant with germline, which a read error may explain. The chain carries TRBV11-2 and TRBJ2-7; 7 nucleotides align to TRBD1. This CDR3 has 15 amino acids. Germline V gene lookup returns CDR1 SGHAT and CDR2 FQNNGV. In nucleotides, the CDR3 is TGTGCCAGCAGCTTAGACTCGGGACAGACCTACGAGCGGTACTTC. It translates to CASSLDSGQTYERYF.

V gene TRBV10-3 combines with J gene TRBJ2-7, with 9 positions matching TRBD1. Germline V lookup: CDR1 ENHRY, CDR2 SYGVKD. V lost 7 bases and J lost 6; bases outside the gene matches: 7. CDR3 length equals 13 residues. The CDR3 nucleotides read TGTGCCATCAACCGGGACAGGGAAGGCGAGCAGTACTTC. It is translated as CAINRDREGEQYF.

The CDR3 sequence is CASSSGVSADQFF. The DNA of the CDR3 is TGTGCCAGCAGCTCGGGGGTGTCCGCGGACCAGTTCTTC. This sequence joins TRBV7-9 and TRBJ2-1; the D gene is possibly TRBD2 (6 bases). The germline V gene has CDR1 SEHNR and CDR2 FQNEAQ (reference sequence). V was pared by 4 bases and J by 13 bases, with 17 bases between. The CDR3 contains 13 residues.

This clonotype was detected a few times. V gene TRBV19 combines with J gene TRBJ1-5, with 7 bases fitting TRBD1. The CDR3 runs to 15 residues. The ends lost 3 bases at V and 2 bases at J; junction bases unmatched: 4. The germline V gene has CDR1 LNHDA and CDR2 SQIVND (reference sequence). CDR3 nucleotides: TGTGCCAGTAGTATGAAGGGGGCTCGCAATCAGCCCCAGCATTTT. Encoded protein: CASSMKGARNQPQHF.

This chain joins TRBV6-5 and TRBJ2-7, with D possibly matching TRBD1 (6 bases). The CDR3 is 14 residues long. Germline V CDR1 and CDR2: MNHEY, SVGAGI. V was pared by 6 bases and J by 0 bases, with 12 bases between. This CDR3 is CASRTNRDSYEQYF. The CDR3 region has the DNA TGTGCCAGCAGAACCAACAGGGACTCCTACGAGCAGTACTTC.

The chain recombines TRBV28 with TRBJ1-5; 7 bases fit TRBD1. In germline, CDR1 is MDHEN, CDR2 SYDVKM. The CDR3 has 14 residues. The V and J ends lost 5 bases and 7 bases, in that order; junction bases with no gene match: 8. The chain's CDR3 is CASSTPGQAQPQHF. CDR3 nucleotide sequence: TGTGCCAGCAGTACCCCAGGACAGGCCCAGCCCCAGCATTTT.

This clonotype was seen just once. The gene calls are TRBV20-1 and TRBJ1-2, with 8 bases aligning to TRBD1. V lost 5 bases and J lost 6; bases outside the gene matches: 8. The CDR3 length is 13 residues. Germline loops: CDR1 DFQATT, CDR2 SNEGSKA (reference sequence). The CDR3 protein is CSAAPQGGNGYTF. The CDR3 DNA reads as TGCAGTGCTGCACCACAGGGGGGAAATGGCTACACCTTC.

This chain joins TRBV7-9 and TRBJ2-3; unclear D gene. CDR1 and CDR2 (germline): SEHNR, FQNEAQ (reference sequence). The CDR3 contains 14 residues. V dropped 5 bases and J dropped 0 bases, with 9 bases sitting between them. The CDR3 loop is CASSRSGSTDTQYF. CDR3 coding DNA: TGTGCCAGCAGCCGGTCGGGTAGCACAGATACGCAGTATTTT.